This T cell receptor beta chain originates from a study of shared clonotypes between healthy human individuals. Study-wide findings and caveats: Among donors, sharing of clonotypes was expected to be affected by sequencing depth. Naive subsets generally had larger estimated richness than memory subsets.

As concerns this clone: The antigen is not known.

CD45RA-negative memory and CD45RA+ naive subsets were split from the CD4+ cells. Some clones are missing from TCRdb's copy, which holds only in-frame ones; the method was immunoSEQ multiplex PCR. The sample includes a few million clones, more than 80% of them seen just once. Germline V CDR1 and CDR2: MGHRA, YSYEKL. The CDR3 has 15 amino acids. Trimming removed 3 bases from V and 6 bases from J, with 15 bases in between. This TCR was sampled from a man younger than 35 in good health. Some clones in this sample may be carry-over from other donors' samples. The chain joins TRBV4-1 to TRBJ2-4; a weak D match, TRBD2 (7 bases). The material sequenced was naive CD4+ T cells from PBMCs. As to subset: CD45RA+ positively selected. CDR3 in amino acids: CASSQWGGRLNIQYF. CDR3 sequence (DNA): TGCGCCAGCAGCCAGTGGGGGGGCAGGTTAAACATTCAGTACTTC.